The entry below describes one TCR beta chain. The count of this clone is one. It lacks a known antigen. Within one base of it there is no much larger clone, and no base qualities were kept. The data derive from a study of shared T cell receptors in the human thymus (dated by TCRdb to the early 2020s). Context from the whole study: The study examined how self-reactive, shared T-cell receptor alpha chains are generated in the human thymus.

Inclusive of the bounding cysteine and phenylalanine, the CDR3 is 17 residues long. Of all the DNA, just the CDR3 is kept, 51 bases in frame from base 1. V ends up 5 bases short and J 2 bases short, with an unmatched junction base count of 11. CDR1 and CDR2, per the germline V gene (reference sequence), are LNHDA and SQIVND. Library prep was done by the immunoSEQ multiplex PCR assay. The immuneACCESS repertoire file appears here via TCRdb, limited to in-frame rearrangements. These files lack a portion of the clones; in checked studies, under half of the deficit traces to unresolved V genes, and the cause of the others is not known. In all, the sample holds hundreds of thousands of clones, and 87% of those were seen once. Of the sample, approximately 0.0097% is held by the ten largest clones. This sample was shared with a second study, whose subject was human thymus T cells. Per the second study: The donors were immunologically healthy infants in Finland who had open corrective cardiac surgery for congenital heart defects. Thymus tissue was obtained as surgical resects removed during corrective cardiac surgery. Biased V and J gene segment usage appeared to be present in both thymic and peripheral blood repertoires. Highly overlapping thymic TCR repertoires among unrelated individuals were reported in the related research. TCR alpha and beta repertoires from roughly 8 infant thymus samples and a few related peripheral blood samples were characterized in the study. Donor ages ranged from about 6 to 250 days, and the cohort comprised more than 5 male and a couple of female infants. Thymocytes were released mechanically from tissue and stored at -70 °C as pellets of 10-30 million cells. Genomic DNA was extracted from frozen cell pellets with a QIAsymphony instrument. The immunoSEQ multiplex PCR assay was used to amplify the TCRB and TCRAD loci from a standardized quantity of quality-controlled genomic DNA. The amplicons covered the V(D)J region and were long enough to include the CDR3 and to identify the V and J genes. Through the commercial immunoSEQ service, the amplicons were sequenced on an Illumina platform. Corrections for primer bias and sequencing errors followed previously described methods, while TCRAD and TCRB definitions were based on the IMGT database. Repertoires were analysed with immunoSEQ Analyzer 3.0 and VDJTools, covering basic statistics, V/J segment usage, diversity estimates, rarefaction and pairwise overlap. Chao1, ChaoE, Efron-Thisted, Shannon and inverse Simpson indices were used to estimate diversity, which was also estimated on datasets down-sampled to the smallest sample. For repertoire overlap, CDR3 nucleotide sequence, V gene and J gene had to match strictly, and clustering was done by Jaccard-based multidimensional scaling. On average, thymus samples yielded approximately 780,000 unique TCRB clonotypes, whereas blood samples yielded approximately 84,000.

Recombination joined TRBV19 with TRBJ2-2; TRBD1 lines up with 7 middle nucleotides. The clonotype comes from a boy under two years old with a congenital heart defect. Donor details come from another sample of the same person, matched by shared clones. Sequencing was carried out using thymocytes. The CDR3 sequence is CASSLHDYRGNTGELFF. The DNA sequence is TGTGCCAGTAGTCTTCACGATTACAGGGGAAACACCGGGGAGCTGTTTTTT. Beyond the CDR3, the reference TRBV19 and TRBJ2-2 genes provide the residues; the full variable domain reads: DGGITQSPKYLFRKEGQNVTLSCEQNLNHDAMYWYRQDPGQGLRLIYYSQIVNDFQKGDIAEGYSVSREKKESFPLTVTSAQKNPTAFYLCASSLHDYRGNTGELFFGEGSRLTVL.